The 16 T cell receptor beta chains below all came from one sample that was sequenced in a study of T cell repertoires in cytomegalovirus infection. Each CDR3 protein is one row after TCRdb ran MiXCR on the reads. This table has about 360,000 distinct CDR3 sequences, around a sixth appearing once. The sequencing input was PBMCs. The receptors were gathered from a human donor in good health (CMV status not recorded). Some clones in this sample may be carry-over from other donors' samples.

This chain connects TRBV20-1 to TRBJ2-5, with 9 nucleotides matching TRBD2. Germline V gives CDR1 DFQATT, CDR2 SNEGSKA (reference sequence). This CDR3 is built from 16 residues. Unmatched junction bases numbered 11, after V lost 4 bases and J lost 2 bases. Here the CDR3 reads CSATPISGGPQETQYF. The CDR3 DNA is TGCAGTGCTACCCCAATTAGCGGGGGACCGCAAGAGACCCAGTACTTC.

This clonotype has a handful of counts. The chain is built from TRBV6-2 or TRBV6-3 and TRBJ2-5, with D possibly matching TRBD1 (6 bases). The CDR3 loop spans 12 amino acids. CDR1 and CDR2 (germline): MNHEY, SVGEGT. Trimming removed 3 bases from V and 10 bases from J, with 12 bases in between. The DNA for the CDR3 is TGTGCCAGCAGTTATTATACAGGGATCCAGTACTTC. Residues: CASSYYTGIQYF.

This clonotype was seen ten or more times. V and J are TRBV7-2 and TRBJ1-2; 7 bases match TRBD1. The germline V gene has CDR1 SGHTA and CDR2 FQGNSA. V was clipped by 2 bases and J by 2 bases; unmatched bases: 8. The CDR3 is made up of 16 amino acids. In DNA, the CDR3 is TGTGCCAGCAGCTTATCGTCCGGGACAGAGAACTATGGCTACACCTTC. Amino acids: CASSLSSGTENYGYTF.

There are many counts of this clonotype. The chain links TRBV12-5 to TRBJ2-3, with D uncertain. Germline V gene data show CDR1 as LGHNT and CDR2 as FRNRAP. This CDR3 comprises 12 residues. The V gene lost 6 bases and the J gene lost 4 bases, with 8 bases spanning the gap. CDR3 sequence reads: CASGKVADTQYF. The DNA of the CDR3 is TGTGCTAGTGGGAAGGTGGCAGATACGCAGTATTTT.

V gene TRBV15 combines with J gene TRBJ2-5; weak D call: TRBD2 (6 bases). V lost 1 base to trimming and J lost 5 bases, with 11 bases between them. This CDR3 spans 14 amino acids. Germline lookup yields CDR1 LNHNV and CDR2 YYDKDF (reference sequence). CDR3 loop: CATSRAGRSETQYF. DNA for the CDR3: TGTGCCACCAGCAGAGCCGGGAGAAGCGAGACCCAGTACTTC.

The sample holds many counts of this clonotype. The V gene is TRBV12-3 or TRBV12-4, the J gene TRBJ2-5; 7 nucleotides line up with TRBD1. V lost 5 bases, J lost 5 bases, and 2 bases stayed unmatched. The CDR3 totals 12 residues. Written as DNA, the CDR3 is TGTGCCAGCAGTGGGACAGAGGAGACCCAGTACTTC. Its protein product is CASSGTEETQYF.

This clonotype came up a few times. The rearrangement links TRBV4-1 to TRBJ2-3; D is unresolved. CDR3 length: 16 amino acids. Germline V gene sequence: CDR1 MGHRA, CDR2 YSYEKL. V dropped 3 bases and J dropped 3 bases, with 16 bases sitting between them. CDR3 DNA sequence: TGCGCCAGCAGCCAGGAAACCTTTGTCAAAACAGATACGCAGTATTTT. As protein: CASSQETFVKTDTQYF.

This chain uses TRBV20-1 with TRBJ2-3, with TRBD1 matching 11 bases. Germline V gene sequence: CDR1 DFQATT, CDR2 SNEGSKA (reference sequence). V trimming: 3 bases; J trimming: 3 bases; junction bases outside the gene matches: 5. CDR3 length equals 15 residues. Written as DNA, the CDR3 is TGCAGTGCTAGCTATGGGACAGGGGGGACAGATACGCAGTATTTT. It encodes CSASYGTGGTDTQYF.

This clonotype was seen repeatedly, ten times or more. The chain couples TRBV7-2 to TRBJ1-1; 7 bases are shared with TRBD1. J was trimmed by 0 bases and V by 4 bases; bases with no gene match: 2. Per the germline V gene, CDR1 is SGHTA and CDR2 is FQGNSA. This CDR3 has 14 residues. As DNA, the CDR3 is TGTGCCAGCAGCTATGGACAGGTGAACACTGAAGCTTTCTTT. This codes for CASSYGQVNTEAFF.

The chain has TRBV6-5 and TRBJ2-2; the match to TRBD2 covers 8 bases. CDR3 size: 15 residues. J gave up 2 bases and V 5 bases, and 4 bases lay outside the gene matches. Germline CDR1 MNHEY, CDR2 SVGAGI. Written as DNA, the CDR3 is TGTGCCAGCAGTACACTAGCGGTCAACACCGGGGAGCTGTTTTTT. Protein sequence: CASSTLAVNTGELFF.

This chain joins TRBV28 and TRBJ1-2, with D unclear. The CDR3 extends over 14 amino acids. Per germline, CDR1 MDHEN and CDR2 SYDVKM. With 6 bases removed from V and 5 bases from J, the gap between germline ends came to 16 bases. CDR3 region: CASSVEQFAYGYTF. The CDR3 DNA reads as TGTGCCAGCAGCGTGGAACAGTTCGCGTATGGCTACACCTTC.

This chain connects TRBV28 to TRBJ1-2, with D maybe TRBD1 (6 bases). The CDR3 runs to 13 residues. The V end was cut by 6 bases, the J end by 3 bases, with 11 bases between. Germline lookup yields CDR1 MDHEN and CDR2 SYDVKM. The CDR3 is CASRVGGDYGYTF. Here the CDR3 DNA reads TGTGCCAGCAGGGTAGGGGGAGACTATGGCTACACCTTC.

This CDR3 is CASALGSNAYNEQFF. CDR3 DNA: TGTGCCAGCGCCCTGGGGAGCAATGCCTACAATGAGCAGTTCTTC. This chain uses TRBV7-7 with TRBJ2-1, with D possibly being TRBD2 (5 bases). Trimming pared 8 bases from V and 2 bases from J, leaving 16 bases between. The V gene's germline CDR1 is SSHAT and CDR2 FNYEAQ (reference sequence). This CDR3 contains 15 residues.

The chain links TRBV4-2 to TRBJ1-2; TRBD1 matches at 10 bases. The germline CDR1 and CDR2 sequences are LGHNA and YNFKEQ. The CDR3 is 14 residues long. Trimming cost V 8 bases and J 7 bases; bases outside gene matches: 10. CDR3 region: CASGHSGTGAGYTF. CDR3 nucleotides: TGTGCCAGCGGTCACTCGGGGACAGGGGCTGGCTACACCTTC.

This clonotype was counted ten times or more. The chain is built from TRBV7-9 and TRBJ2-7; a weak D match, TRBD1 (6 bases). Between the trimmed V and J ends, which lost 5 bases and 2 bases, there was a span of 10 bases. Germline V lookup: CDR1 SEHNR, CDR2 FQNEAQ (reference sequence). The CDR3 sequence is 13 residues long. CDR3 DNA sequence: TGTGCCAGCAGCCGGACAGTAACCTACGAGCAGTACTTC. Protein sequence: CASSRTVTYEQYF.

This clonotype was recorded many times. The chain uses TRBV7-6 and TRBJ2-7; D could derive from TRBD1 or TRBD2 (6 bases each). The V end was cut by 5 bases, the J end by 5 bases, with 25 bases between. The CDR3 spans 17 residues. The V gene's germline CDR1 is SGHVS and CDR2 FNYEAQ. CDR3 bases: TGTGCCAGCAGCCCCCAGGCCCCCGGGGGCACCAGGCACGAGCAGTACTTC. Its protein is CASSPQAPGGTRHEQYF.